The text below deals with one T cell receptor beta chain. The sample is drawn from a study of CD8 T cells in Susac syndrome. RNA, at about 0.45 to 1 ug, was reverse transcribed with random hexamers. TCRdb redid the calling of the immunoSEQ multiplex PCR reads with MiXCR, one entry per CDR3 protein. Of 160,000 or so distinct CDR3 sequences in the sample, approximately 95% were seen once. The CDR3 length is 12 residues. Trimming left V 2 bases short and J 3 bases short, with 5 bases between. Germline CDR1 is DFQATT and CDR2 is SNEGSKA (reference sequence). This clonotype was obtained from a human donor with Susac syndrome. The sequenced sample was CD4+ T cells from PBMCs. The chain uses TRBV20-1 and TRBJ2-1; D unresolved. CDR3 DNA sequence: TGCAGTGCTAGAAGTGACTACAATGAGCAGTTCTTC. This gives the protein CSARSDYNEQFF.